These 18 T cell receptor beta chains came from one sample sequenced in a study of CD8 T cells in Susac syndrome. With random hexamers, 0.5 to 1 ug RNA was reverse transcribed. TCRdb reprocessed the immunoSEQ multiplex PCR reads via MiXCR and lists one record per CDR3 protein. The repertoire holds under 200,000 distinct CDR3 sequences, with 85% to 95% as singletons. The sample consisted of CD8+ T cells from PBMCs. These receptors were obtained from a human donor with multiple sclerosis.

CDR3 in DNA: TGTGCCAGCAGTTACTCAGCGGGATGGGCTCAAGAGACCCAGTACTTC. The encoded protein is CASSYSAGWAQETQYF. The chain carries TRBV6-5 and TRBJ2-5, with 7 positions matching TRBD2. In germline, CDR1 is MNHEY, CDR2 SVGAGI. This CDR3 has 16 amino acids. Losses at the gene ends were 0 bases for V and 2 bases for J; bases not matched to a gene: 6.

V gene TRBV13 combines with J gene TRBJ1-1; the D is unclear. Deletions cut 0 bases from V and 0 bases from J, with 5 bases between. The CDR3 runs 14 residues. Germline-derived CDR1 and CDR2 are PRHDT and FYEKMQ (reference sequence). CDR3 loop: CASSLGQVNTEAFF. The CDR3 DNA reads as TGTGCCAGCAGCTTAGGGCAGGTGAACACTGAAGCTTTCTTT.

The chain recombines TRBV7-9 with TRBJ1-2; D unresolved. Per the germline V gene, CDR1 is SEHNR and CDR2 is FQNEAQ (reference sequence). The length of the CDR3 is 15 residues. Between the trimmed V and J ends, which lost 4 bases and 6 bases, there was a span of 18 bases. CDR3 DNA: TGTGCCAGCAGCTCCGTACTGAGGGTCCGGGATGGCTACACCTTC. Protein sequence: CASSSVLRVRDGYTF.

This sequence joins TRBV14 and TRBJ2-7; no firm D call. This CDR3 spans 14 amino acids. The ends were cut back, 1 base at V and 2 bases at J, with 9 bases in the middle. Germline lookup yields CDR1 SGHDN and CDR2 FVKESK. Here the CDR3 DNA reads TGTGCCAGCAGCCAAGTTCCCCTTACCTACGAGCAGTACTTC. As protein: CASSQVPLTYEQYF.

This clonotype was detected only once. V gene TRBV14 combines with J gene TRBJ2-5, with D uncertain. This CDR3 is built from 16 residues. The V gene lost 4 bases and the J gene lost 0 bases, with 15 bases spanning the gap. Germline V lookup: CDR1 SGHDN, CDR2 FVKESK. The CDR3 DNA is TGTGCCAGCAGCCCCTTTAACGCCTACCACCAAGAGACCCAGTACTTC. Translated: CASSPFNAYHQETQYF.

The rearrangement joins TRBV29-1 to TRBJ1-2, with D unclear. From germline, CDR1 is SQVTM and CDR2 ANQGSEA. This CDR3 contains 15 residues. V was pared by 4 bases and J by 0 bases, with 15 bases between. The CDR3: CSVGGKWFTNYGYTF. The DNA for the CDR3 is TGCAGCGTTGGAGGGAAGTGGTTTACTAACTATGGCTACACCTTC. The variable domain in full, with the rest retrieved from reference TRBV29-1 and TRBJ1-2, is SAVISQKPSRDICQRGTSLTIQCQVDSQVTMMFWYRQQPGQSLTLIATANQGSEATYESGFVIDKFPISRPNLTFSTLTVSNMSPEDSSIYLCSVGGKWFTNYGYTFGSGTRLTVV.

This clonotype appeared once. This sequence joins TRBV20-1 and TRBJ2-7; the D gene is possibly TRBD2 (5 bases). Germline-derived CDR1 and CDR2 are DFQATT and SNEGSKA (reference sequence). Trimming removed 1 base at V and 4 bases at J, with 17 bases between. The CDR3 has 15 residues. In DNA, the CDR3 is TGCAGTGCTAGAGGTCTACTAGTTAGGCGGTACGAGCAGTACTTC. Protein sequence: CSARGLLVRRYEQYF.

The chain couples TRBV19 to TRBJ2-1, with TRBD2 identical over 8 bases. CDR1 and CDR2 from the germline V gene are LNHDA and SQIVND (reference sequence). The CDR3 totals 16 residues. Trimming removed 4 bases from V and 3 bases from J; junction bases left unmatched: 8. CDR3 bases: TGTGCCAGTAGTACCCCAGACGGGAGGGACTACAATGAGCAGTTCTTC. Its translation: CASSTPDGRDYNEQFF.

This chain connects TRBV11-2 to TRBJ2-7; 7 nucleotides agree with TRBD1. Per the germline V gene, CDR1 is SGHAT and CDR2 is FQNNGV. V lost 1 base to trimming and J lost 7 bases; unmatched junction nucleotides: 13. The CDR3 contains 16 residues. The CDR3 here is CASSLVGSTGLGEQYF. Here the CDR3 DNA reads TGTGCCAGCAGCTTAGTCGGATCGACAGGGTTGGGTGAGCAGTACTTC.

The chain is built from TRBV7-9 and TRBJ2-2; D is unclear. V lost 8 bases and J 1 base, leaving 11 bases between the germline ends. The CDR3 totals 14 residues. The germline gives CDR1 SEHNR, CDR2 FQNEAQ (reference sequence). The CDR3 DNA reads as TGTGCCAGCGGCCAGCGACTGAACACCGGGGAGCTGTTTTTT. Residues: CASGQRLNTGELFF.

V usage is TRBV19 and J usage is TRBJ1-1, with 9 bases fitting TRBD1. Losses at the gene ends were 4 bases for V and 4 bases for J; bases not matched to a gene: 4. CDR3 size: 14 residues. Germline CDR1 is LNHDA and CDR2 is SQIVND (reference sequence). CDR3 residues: CASSTGTGSTEAFF. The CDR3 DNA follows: TGTGCCAGTAGTACCGGGACAGGGAGCACTGAAGCTTTCTTT.

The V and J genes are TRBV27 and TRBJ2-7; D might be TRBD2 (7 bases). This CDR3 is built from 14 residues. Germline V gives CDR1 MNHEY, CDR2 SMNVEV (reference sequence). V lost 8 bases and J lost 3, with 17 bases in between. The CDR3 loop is CASRGAGANYEQYF. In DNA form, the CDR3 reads TGTGCCAGCCGGGGGGCAGGGGCTAACTACGAGCAGTACTTC.

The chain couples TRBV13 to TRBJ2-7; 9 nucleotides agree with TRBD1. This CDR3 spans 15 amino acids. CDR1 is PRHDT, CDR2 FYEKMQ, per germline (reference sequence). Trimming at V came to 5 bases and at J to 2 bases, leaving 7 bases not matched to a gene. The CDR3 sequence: CASSPTGTGTYEQYF. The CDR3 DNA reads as TGTGCCAGCAGCCCGACCGGGACAGGGACCTACGAGCAGTACTTC. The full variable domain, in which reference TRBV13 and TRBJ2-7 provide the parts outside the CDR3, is AAGVIQSPRHLIKEKRETATLKCYPIPRHDTVYWYQQGPGQDPQFLISFYEKMQSDKGSIPDRFSAQQFSDYHSELNMSSLELGDSALYFCASSPTGTGTYEQYFGPGTRLTVT.

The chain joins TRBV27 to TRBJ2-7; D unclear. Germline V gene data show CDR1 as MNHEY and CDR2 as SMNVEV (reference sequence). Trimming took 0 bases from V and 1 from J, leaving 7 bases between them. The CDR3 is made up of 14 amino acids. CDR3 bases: TGTGCCAGCAGTTTATCGAGCGAGTCCTACGAGCAGTACTTC. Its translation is CASSLSSESYEQYF.

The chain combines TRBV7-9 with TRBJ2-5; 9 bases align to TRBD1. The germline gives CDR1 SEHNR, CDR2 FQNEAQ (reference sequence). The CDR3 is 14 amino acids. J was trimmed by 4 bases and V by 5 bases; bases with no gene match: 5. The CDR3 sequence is CASSQQGARETQYF. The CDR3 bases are TGTGCCAGCAGCCAACAGGGGGCGCGAGAGACCCAGTACTTC.

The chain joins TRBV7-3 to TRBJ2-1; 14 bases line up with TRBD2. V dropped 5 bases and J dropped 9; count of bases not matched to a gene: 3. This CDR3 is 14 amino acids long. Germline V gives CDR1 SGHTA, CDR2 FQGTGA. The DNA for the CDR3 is TGTGCCAGCAGCCGACTAGCGGGAGGGGTTGAGCAGTTCTTC. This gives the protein CASSRLAGGVEQFF.

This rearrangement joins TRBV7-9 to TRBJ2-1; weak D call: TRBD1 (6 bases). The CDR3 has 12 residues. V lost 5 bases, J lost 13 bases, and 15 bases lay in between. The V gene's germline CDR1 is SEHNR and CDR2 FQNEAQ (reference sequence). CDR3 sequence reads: CASSPARTEQFF. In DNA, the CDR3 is TGTGCCAGCAGCCCCGCCCGGACAGAACAGTTCTTC.

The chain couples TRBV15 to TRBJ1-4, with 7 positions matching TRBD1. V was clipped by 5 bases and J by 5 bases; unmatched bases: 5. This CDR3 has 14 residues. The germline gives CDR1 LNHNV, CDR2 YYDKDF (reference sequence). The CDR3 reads CATSEGTDNEKLFF. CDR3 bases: TGTGCCACCAGCGAGGGGACAGACAATGAAAAACTGTTTTTT.